The 23 T cell receptor beta chains below all came from one sample that was sequenced in a study of OX40 agonist ivuxolimab in advanced cancers. The library was built by means of the immunoSEQ multiplex PCR assay. Entries here come from immuneACCESS through TCRdb and include only in-frame sequences with V and J called. Some clones fail to appear in such tables; in the studies checked, an unresolved V gene covers under half of the shortfall, and the cause of the remainder is unknown. The table for this sample lists 60,000 to 85,000 clones; 80% to 90% of them were counted only once. The ten largest account for less than 0.7% of the sample. Sequenced here: CD4+ or CD8+ T cells sorted from blood, sampled in a trial of the OX40 agonist ivuxolimab. Receptors originate from an adult with an advanced solid tumor such as melanoma, head and neck, liver or kidney cancer.

This chain connects TRBV6-1 to TRBJ2-1, with 7 bases fitting TRBD1. V trimming: 8 bases; J trimming: 4 bases; junction bases outside the gene matches: 8. The CDR3 consists of 14 residues. The germline V gene encodes CDR1 MNHNS and CDR2 SASEGT. The CDR3 DNA sequence: TGTGCCAGCTTACGAGGACAGGATTACAATGAGCAGTTCTTC. This translates into CASLRGQDYNEQFF.

The chain uses TRBV2 and TRBJ2-5; a possible D gene is TRBD2 (5 bases). Per germline, CDR1 SNHLY and CDR2 FYNNEI. V shed 4 bases and J shed 2 bases, with 5 bases lying between them. The CDR3 is 12 residues long. The CDR3 DNA reads as TGTGCCAGCAGTGGCGGGCAAGAGACCCAGTACTTC. This codes for CASSGGQETQYF.

V and J are TRBV6-4 and TRBJ2-2; D not resolved. V was clipped by 0 bases and J by 6 bases, with 8 bases between them. This CDR3 region has 14 residues. Germline lookup yields CDR1 MRHNA and CDR2 SNTAGT. The CDR3: CASSDSGMAGELFF. DNA of the CDR3: TGTGCCAGCAGTGACTCAGGGATGGCCGGGGAGCTGTTTTTT.

The chain joins TRBV19 to TRBJ1-4; 7 nucleotides align to TRBD1. This CDR3 contains 15 residues. The V segment lost 5 bases and the J segment 4 bases; nucleotides outside the gene matches: 7. Germline lookup yields CDR1 LNHDA and CDR2 SQIVND (reference sequence). The CDR3 DNA reads as TGTGCCAGTAGTCCAGGGGGTGTTGGTAATGAAAAACTGTTTTTT. Protein product: CASSPGGVGNEKLFF.

This clone showed up just once. The CDR3 reads CASSLSGQGFYGYTF. In DNA form, the CDR3 reads TGTGCCAGCAGTTTAAGCGGGCAGGGCTTCTATGGCTACACCTTC. The gene calls are TRBV28 and TRBJ1-2; perhaps TRBD1 as D (5 bases). The CDR3 has 15 amino acids. V was clipped by 2 bases and J by 4 bases, with 14 bases between them. Germline V CDR1 and CDR2: MDHEN, SYDVKM.

This chain connects TRBV2 to TRBJ1-1, with D possibly being TRBD1 (6 bases). Trimming took off 7 bases at V and 11 bases at J, with 20 bases between the two ends. Germline values: CDR1 SNHLY, CDR2 FYNNEI. The CDR3 totals 13 residues. CDR3 residues: CASTPDGGGGAFF. The CDR3 DNA reads TGTGCCAGCACCCCCGATGGGGGCGGGGGGGCTTTCTTT.

The chain is built from TRBV30 and TRBJ2-5; no definite D call. The end of the DNA aligns better with TRBJ2-7, so the J call may be wrong. CDR3 length equals 12 residues. Germline V CDR1 and CDR2: GTSNPN, SVGIG (reference sequence). CDR3 DNA: TGTGCCTGGGGATCGGACCTTTACGAGCAGTACTTC. As protein: CAWGSDLYEQYF.

This sequence joins TRBV5-1 and TRBJ2-5; 10 positions agree with TRBD2. With V trimmed by 2 bases and J by 5 bases, 6 bases remained unmatched. CDR1 is SGHRS, CDR2 YFSETQ, per germline. The CDR3 contains 15 residues. The CDR3, as DNA: TGCGCCAGCAGCTTAGCGGGGGGGCCGGGGGAGACCCAGTACTTC. Protein sequence: CASSLAGGPGETQYF.

The chain carries TRBV5-1 and TRBJ2-1; 9 bases line up with TRBD2. The germline gives CDR1 SGHRS, CDR2 YFSETQ. The CDR3 is 18 residues long. V lost 3 bases and J lost 1; bases outside the gene matches: 11. The CDR3 DNA follows: TGCGCCAGCAGCTCAGGGACCTTCGCGGGAGGGTCCTACAATGAGCAGTTCTTC. Translated, it gives CASSSGTFAGGSYNEQFF.

The chain joins TRBV7-8 to TRBJ1-5, with 8 bases identical to TRBD1. This CDR3 spans 12 amino acids. The V gene end was trimmed by 5 bases and the J gene end by 7 bases; junction bases not matched to a gene: 1. Germline CDR1 is SGHVS and CDR2 is FQNEAQ. CDR3 in amino acids: CASSRQGQPQHF. Written as DNA, the CDR3 is TGTGCCAGCAGCAGACAGGGGCAGCCCCAGCATTTT.

The chain combines TRBV6-5 with TRBJ2-1; TRBD1 agrees at 9 bases. Germline trimming cut 6 bases from V and 5 bases from J; bases unmatched to any gene: 8. Germline values: CDR1 MNHEY, CDR2 SVGAGI. The CDR3 contains 15 residues. CDR3 residues: CASRRTGGGHNEQFF. CDR3 DNA sequence: TGTGCCAGCAGACGAACAGGGGGCGGACACAATGAGCAGTTCTTC.

The CDR3 DNA reads as TGTGCTAGTGACGCCGGGACTAGCGGGTTCTTCACAGATACGCAGTATTTT. Amino acid sequence: CASDAGTSGFFTDTQYF. V is TRBV12-5 and J is TRBJ2-3; 12 bases fit TRBD2. The CDR3 loop spans 17 amino acids. Germline CDR1 and CDR2: LGHNT and FRNRAP. J gave up 2 bases and V 7 bases, and 10 bases lay outside the gene matches.

This clone has only one observation. The rearrangement joins TRBV11-3 to TRBJ2-5, with 9 bases matching TRBD2. This CDR3 is 13 amino acids long. J gave up 9 bases and V 0 bases, and 2 bases lay outside the gene matches. The germline V gene has CDR1 SGHNT and CDR2 YENEEA. The CDR3, as DNA: TGTGCCAGCAGCTTAGATCGCGGGGGGGCCCAGTACTTC. It yields the protein CASSLDRGGAQYF. The variable domain in full, with the rest retrieved from reference TRBV11-3 and TRBJ2-5, is EAGVVQSPRYKIIEKKQPVAFWCNPISGHNTLYWYLQNLGQGPELLIRYENEEAVDDSQLPKDRFSAERLKGVDSTLKIQPAELGDSAVYLCASSLDRGGAQYFGPGTRLLVL.

The chain recombines TRBV5-1 with TRBJ1-1; 7 nucleotides align to TRBD1. The junction had 10 bases not matched to a gene; V was cut back by 3 bases and J by 5 bases. Germline V gene sequence: CDR1 SGHRS, CDR2 YFSETQ. CDR3 length: 15 amino acids. CDR3 amino acids: CASSSETGRGTEAFF. The CDR3 coding sequence is TGCGCCAGCAGCTCGGAGACAGGGCGAGGGACTGAAGCTTTCTTT.

The chain carries TRBV7-2 and TRBJ2-3; TRBD2 aligns across 10 bases. Germline-derived CDR1 and CDR2 are SGHTA and FQGNSA. The CDR3 runs to 15 residues. Losses at the gene ends were 7 bases for V and 4 bases for J; bases not matched to a gene: 8. The CDR3 spells CASTIVAGGPDTQYF. The CDR3 DNA is TGTGCCAGCACAATCGTAGCGGGAGGTCCAGATACGCAGTATTTT.

J is TRBJ1-2 and V is TRBV27; 8 bases map to TRBD1. From germline, CDR1 is MNHEY and CDR2 SMNVEV (reference sequence). V lost 5 bases and J lost 8; bases outside the gene matches: 13. This CDR3 comprises 15 residues. The DNA for the CDR3 is TGTGCCAGCAGTGACCCCGGGCAGGGGGCAGGGGGCTACACCTTC. Translated: CASSDPGQGAGGYTF.

This clone was observed a handful of times. In DNA, the CDR3 is TGTGCCAGCAGAGGATCGGGACCAGGAGACACCTTC. This sequence encodes CASRGSGPGDTF. V usage is TRBV25-1 and J usage is TRBJ1-2; tentatively, D is TRBD1 (5 bases). There are 12 residues in the CDR3. The V gene lost 6 bases and the J gene lost 12 bases, with 17 bases spanning the gap. Germline values: CDR1 MGHDK, CDR2 SYGVNS.

The chain is built from TRBV9 and TRBJ1-2, with 10 nucleotides matching TRBD1. The CDR3 spans 16 residues. V gave up 4 bases and J gave up 1 base; unmatched junction bases: 7. The germline gives CDR1 SGDLS, CDR2 YYNGEE. The CDR3 nucleotides are TGTGCCAGCAGCCCGGGACAGGGGATCTTTAACTATGGCTACACCTTC. Its protein product is CASSPGQGIFNYGYTF.

The rearrangement uses TRBV4-1 and TRBJ2-2; tentative D call: TRBD2 (7 bases). Germline-derived CDR1 and CDR2 are MGHRA and YSYEKL. This CDR3 spans 17 amino acids. Deletions cut 3 bases from V and 2 bases from J, with 16 bases between. The CDR3 spells CASSHLTGRGNTGELFF. DNA for the CDR3: TGCGCCAGCAGCCATCTTACAGGGAGGGGAAACACCGGGGAGCTGTTTTTT.

Of note for this clone: A read error may produce the germline difference seen at one junction end. This chain uses TRBV7-9 with TRBJ2-1; D possibly corresponds to TRBD1 (6 bases). CDR3 length: 11 residues. CDR1 and CDR2 (germline): SEHNR, FQNEAQ (reference sequence). The CDR3 is CASSDPPRGIF. The CDR3 coding sequence is TGTGCCAGCAGCGACCCCCCAAGGGGGATCTTC. Full variable domain (outside the CDR3, taken from reference TRBV7-9 and TRBJ2-1): DTGVSQNPRHKITKRGQNVTFRCDPISEHNRLYWYRQTLGQGPEFLTYFQNEAQLEKSRLLSDRFSAERPKGSFSTLEIQRTEQGDSAMYLCASSDPPRGIFGPGTRLTVL.

The chain joins TRBV4-2 to TRBJ2-1; the match to TRBD2 covers 9 bases. Germline lookup yields CDR1 LGHNA and CDR2 YNFKEQ. The CDR3 is 16 amino acids. Trimming cost V 1 base and J 7 bases; bases outside gene matches: 8. The CDR3 sequence: CASSQGRSGGLNEQFF. Here the CDR3 DNA reads TGTGCCAGCAGCCAAGGGAGGAGCGGGGGGTTGAATGAGCAGTTCTTC.

J is TRBJ2-3 and V is TRBV20-1; a weak D match, TRBD2 (5 bases). The CDR3 extends over 11 amino acids. Trimming pared 3 bases from V and 7 bases from J, leaving 8 bases between. Germline V gene sequence: CDR1 DFQATT, CDR2 SNEGSKA (reference sequence). The CDR3 DNA sequence: TGCAGTGCTAGCAACGGGAATACGCAGTATTTT. It specifies CSASNGNTQYF.

J is TRBJ2-7 and V is TRBV10-3, with 11 positions matching TRBD2. Germline trimming cut 3 bases from V and 2 bases from J; bases unmatched to any gene: 6. CDR1 is ENHRY and CDR2 is SYGVKD in the germline V gene. The CDR3 covers 16 residues. CDR3 nucleotides: TGTGCCATCAGTGATAGACTAGCGGGGCGGGCCTACGAGCAGTACTTC. Translated, it gives CAISDRLAGRAYEQYF.